This T cell receptor beta chain was profiled in a study of T cell repertoires in cytomegalovirus infection. Broader study findings: Carriers of CMV plus the relevant HLA were identified by cumulative public TCR beta family frequency.

Points on this clonotype: Its specificity is not known.

V was shortened by 6 bases and J by 0 bases, with 12 bases between the two germline ends. The CDR3 spans 15 residues. The germline CDR1 and CDR2 sequences are SEHNR and FQNEAQ (reference sequence). TCRdb itself ran the reads through MiXCR, one entry per CDR3 protein. The table has about 830,000 distinct CDR3 sequences, 30% to 35% seen once; the top ten hold roughly 12%. The chain uses TRBV7-9 and TRBJ1-5; D gene unclear. This TCR came from a human donor in good health (CMV status not recorded). Some clones in this sample may be carry-over from other donors' samples. This material consisted of cultured CD8+ T cells from PBMCs, taken from culture after CMV antigen stimulation. The CDR3 DNA reads TGTGCCAGCAGTTCTACGGAACATAGCAATCAGCCCCAGCATTTT. This encodes CASSSTEHSNQPQHF. The full variable domain, completed using reference TRBV7-9 and TRBJ1-5, is DTGVSQNPRHKITKRGQNVTFRCDPISEHNRLYWYRQTLGQGPEFLTYFQNEAQLEKSRLLSDRFSAERPKGSFSTLEIQRTEQGDSAMYLCASSSTEHSNQPQHFGDGTRLSIL.